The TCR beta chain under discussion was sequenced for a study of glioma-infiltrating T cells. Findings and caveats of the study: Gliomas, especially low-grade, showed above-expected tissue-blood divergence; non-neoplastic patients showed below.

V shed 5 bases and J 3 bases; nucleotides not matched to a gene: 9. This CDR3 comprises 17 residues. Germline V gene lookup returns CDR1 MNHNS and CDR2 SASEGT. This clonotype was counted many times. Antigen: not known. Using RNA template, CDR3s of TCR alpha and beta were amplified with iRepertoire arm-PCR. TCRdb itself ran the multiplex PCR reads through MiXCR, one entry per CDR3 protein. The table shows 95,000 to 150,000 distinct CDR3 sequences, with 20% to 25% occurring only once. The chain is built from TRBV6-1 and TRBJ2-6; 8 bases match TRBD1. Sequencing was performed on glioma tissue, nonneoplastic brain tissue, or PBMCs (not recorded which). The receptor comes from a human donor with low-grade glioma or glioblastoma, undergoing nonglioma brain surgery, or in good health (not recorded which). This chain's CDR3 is CASSHNQGAVGANVLTF. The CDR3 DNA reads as TGTGCCAGCAGTCACAACCAGGGGGCAGTTGGGGCCAACGTCCTGACTTTC.